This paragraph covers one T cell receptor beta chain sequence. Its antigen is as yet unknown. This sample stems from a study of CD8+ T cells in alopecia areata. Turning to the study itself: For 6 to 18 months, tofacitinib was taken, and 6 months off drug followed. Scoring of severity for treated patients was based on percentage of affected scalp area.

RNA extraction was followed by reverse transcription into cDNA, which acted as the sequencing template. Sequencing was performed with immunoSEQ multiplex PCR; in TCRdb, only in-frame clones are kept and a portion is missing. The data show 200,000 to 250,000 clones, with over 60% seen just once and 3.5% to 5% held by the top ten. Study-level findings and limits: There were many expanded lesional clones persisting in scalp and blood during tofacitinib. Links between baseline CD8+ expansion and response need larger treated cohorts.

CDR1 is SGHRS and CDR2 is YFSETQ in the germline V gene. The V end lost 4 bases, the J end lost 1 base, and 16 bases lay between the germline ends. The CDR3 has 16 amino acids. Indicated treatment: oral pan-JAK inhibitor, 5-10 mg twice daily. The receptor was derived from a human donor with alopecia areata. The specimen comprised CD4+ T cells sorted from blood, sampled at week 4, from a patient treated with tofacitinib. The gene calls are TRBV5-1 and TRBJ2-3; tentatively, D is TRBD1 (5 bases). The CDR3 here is CASSGDSGLGTDTQYF. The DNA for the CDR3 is TGCGCCAGCAGCGGGGATTCAGGGTTGGGCACAGATACGCAGTATTTT.